Each of the 31 T cell receptor beta chains below was sequenced from the same sample in a study of spatial heterogeneity in lung cancer. The time point denotes: blood at routine non-recurrence follow-up after resection. Tumor, nontumor lung or frozen PBMC supplied whole RNA, sequenced without sorting. TCRdb re-called the 5' RACE reads through MiXCR, storing one row per CDR3 protein. The sample includes fewer than 55,000 distinct CDR3 sequences, around 7% of them seen just once. The material was PBMCs, obtained at follow-up. All receptors come from a female donor with early-stage non-small cell lung cancer.

This clonotype has at least ten counts. The chain links TRBV7-2 to TRBJ2-6; D remains ambiguous. CDR3 size: 18 residues. V was pared by 6 bases and J by 0 bases, with 18 bases between. The germline gives CDR1 SGHTA, CDR2 FQGNSA. This chain's CDR3 is CASSLTLVVASGANVLTF. The CDR3 DNA reads TGTGCCAGCAGTCTCACTCTCGTTGTGGCCTCTGGGGCCAACGTCCTGACTTTC. The full variable domain, with the rest looked up from reference TRBV7-2 and TRBJ2-6, is GAGVSQSPSNKVTEKGKDVELRCDPISGHTALYWYRQSLGQGLEFLIYFQGNSAPDKSGLPSDRFSAERTGGSVSTLTIQRTQQEDSAVYLCASSLTLVVASGANVLTFGAGSRLTVL.

This clonotype occurred many times. J is TRBJ1-1 and V is TRBV5-4; D may be TRBD1 (5 bases). CDR1 SGHNT and CDR2 YYREEE come from the germline V gene (reference sequence). The CDR3 is 15 residues long. V dropped 4 bases and J dropped 2 bases, with 15 bases sitting between them. The CDR3 bases are TGTGCCAGCAGCAGGACGAGGGACCGAAACACTGAAGCTTTCTTT. Amino acid sequence: CASSRTRDRNTEAFF. Looking up the rest from reference TRBV5-4 and TRBJ1-1 gives the full variable domain: ETGVTQSPTHLIKTRGQQVTLRCSSQSGHNTVSWYQQALGQGPQFIFQYYREEENGRGNFPPRFSGLQFPNYSSELNVNALELDDSALYLCASSRTRDRNTEAFFGQGTRLTVV.

V usage is TRBV29-1 and J usage is TRBJ2-1, with 8 bases lining up with TRBD2. The germline CDR1 and CDR2 sequences are SQVTM and ANQGSEA. The CDR3 sequence is 12 residues long. The V segment lost 5 bases and the J segment 9 bases; nucleotides outside the gene matches: 6. CDR3 nucleotide sequence: TGCAGCGTTTTCGGGGGGGTAATTGAGCAGTTCTTC. Its translation: CSVFGGVIEQFF.

This clonotype was picked up a small number of times. In nucleotides, the CDR3 is TGTGCCAGCAGTGGAATAAGCGGACCGAACACCGGGGAGCTGTTTTTT. Protein product: CASSGISGPNTGELFF. The V and J genes are TRBV2 and TRBJ2-2; a weak D match, TRBD2 (5 bases). Trimming left V 4 bases short and J 0 bases short, with 12 bases between. Germline values: CDR1 SNHLY, CDR2 FYNNEI. This CDR3 comprises 16 residues.

This clonotype was seen many times. This rearrangement joins TRBV5-1 to TRBJ1-5; 7 nucleotides align to TRBD1. Germline V gene data show CDR1 as SGHRS and CDR2 as YFSETQ. The CDR3 covers 16 residues. Losses at the gene ends were 0 bases for V and 7 bases for J; bases not matched to a gene: 10. The CDR3 loop is CASSLEPGGMGQPQHF. CDR3 DNA: TGCGCCAGCAGCTTGGAGCCAGGGGGGATGGGACAGCCCCAGCATTTT.

This clonotype has a count of ten or more. This sequence joins TRBV12-3 or TRBV12-4 and TRBJ2-5, with D perhaps matching TRBD1 (6 bases). Trimming stripped 5 bases from V and 4 bases from J, with 14 bases between. The CDR3 has 14 amino acids. The CDR3 nucleotides read TGTGCCAGCAGTCTAGGTGGGGGCGGAGAGACCCAGTACTTC. Protein product: CASSLGGGGETQYF.

This clonotype occurred a few times. The chain joins TRBV6-5 to TRBJ2-3; D is perhaps TRBD1 (8 bases). With 6 bases removed from V and 2 bases from J, the gap between germline ends came to 18 bases. Germline lookup yields CDR1 MNHEY and CDR2 SVGAGI. The CDR3 is 16 amino acids. The CDR3 reads CASRPGQGGNTDTQYF. The DNA for the CDR3 is TGTGCCAGCAGACCCGGACAGGGAGGGAACACAGATACGCAGTATTTT.

This clonotype was counted many times. The chain is built from TRBV7-9 and TRBJ2-7, with D possibly TRBD1 on 7 matching bases. V was clipped by 5 bases and J by 3 bases, with 17 bases between them. The CDR3 runs 15 residues. Germline V gene lookup returns CDR1 SEHNR and CDR2 FQNEAQ (reference sequence). The DNA of the CDR3 is TGTGCCAGCAGCCACGGAGGGGGCAGGGTCTACGAGCAGTACTTC. It yields the protein CASSHGGGRVYEQYF.

The gene calls are TRBV9 and TRBJ2-3, with D perhaps matching TRBD1 (6 bases). Deletions cut 0 bases from V and 1 base from J, with 9 bases between. The CDR3 spans 15 residues. Germline V gives CDR1 SGDLS, CDR2 YYNGEE. CDR3 in amino acids: CASSVGSGGTDTQYF. CDR3 in DNA: TGTGCCAGCAGCGTAGGCTCAGGGGGCACAGATACGCAGTATTTT.

This clonotype was found a few times. The J gene is TRBJ2-3, the V gene TRBV11-1; the match to TRBD2 covers 8 bases. J gave up 1 base and V 3 bases, and 12 bases lay outside the gene matches. The CDR3 covers 18 residues. In germline, CDR1 is SGHAT, CDR2 FQDESV (reference sequence). The CDR3 is CASSFLKSAGGRTDTQYF. In DNA, the CDR3 is TGTGCCAGCAGCTTCCTCAAGTCCGCGGGGGGACGCACAGATACGCAGTATTTT.

This clonotype was observed at least ten times. The chain joins TRBV4-2 to TRBJ2-1; TRBD2 aligns across 8 bases. There are 16 residues in the CDR3. J lost 2 bases, V lost 0 bases, and 3 bases had no gene match. Germline lookup yields CDR1 LGHNA and CDR2 YNFKEQ. The CDR3 coding sequence is TGTGCCAGCAGCCAAGATCCAGCGGGGGCCTACAATGAGCAGTTCTTC. Amino acids: CASSQDPAGAYNEQFF.

This clonotype was counted a few times. V and J are TRBV20-1 and TRBJ2-1; D possibly corresponds to TRBD1 (6 bases). The CDR3 is 13 residues long. From germline, CDR1 is DFQATT and CDR2 SNEGSKA (reference sequence). The V end lost 0 bases, the J end lost 15 bases, and 18 bases lay between the germline ends. The CDR3 region is CSARDWGEGHPFF. The CDR3 DNA reads TGCAGTGCTAGAGATTGGGGCGAGGGACATCCGTTCTTC.

This clonotype is medium-sized. The rearrangement uses TRBV6-2 or TRBV6-3 and TRBJ2-1, with D possibly TRBD1 on 6 matching bases. The germline CDR1 and CDR2 sequences are MNHEY and SVGEGT. The CDR3 has 13 amino acids. With 2 bases removed from V and 10 bases from J, the gap between germline ends came to 12 bases. CDR3 sequence (DNA): TGTGCCAGCAGTTACCGGCAGGGGTGGGAGCAGTTCTTC. This sequence encodes CASSYRQGWEQFF.

The sample holds many counts of this clonotype. The chain carries TRBV7-2 and TRBJ1-1; D is unclear. The V gene's germline CDR1 is SGHTA and CDR2 FQGNSA. The length of the CDR3 is 13 residues. Trimming removed 9 bases from V and 0 bases from J, with 11 bases in between. The CDR3 spells CASERQLNTEAFF. The CDR3 bases are TGTGCCAGTGAGCGGCAGCTGAACACTGAAGCTTTCTTT.

This clonotype was recorded many times. The chain recombines TRBV9 with TRBJ2-5; D is possibly TRBD1 or TRBD2 (6 bases each). Germline CDR1 SGDLS, CDR2 YYNGEE. V gave up 0 bases and J gave up 5 bases, with 8 bases separating them. The CDR3 is made up of 13 amino acids. The CDR3 nucleotides read TGTGCCAGCAGCGTAGGGGGGGCTGAGACCCAGTACTTC. Its translation is CASSVGGAETQYF.

There are a few counts of this clonotype. This rearrangement joins TRBV5-4 to TRBJ2-3, with TRBD2 matching over 8 bases. CDR1 and CDR2 (germline): SGHNT, YYREEE (reference sequence). This CDR3 has 17 amino acids. J was trimmed by 2 bases and V by 2 bases; bases with no gene match: 10. The CDR3 coding sequence is TGTGCCAGCAGCTTCATCGGCGGGGGGCGCTACACAGATACGCAGTATTTT. Translating gives CASSFIGGGRYTDTQYF.

The sample holds a few counts of this clonotype. The V gene is TRBV2, the J gene TRBJ1-4; D may be TRBD1 (5 bases). The CDR3 consists of 15 residues. V dropped 3 bases and J dropped 7 bases, with 15 bases sitting between them. From germline, CDR1 is SNHLY and CDR2 FYNNEI. The CDR3, as DNA: TGTGCCAGCAGTGATTCTTGGCAGGGTAGTGAAAAACTGTTTTTT. Translating gives CASSDSWQGSEKLFF. The full variable domain, rest sourced from reference TRBV2 and TRBJ1-4, is EPEVTQTPSHQVTQMGQEVILRCVPISNHLYFYWYRQILGQKVEFLVSFYNNEISEKSEIFDDQFSVERPDGSNFTLKIRSTKLEDSAMYFCASSDSWQGSEKLFFGSGTQLSVL.

The chain joins TRBV29-1 to TRBJ2-3; TRBD1 matches 7 bases. Germline V CDR1 and CDR2: SQVTM, ANQGSEA. This CDR3 has 12 amino acids. V shed 3 bases and J 3 bases; nucleotides not matched to a gene: 0. CDR3 DNA: TGCAGCGTTGACAGGGGGACAGATACGCAGTATTTT. Translated, it gives CSVDRGTDTQYF.

This clonotype has only a few counts. This chain connects TRBV7-2 to TRBJ2-3; 10 positions match TRBD2. Unmatched junction bases numbered 8, after V lost 1 base and J lost 4 bases. Looked up from germline, CDR1 is SGHTA and CDR2 is FQGNSA. The CDR3 extends over 17 amino acids. The CDR3 is CASSLVLAGSGADTQYF. In nucleotides, the CDR3 is TGTGCCAGCAGCTTAGTACTAGCGGGGAGTGGGGCAGATACGCAGTATTTT.

There are many counts of this clonotype. The gene calls are TRBV28 and TRBJ2-7; D remains ambiguous. Germline V gives CDR1 MDHEN, CDR2 SYDVKM. This CDR3 has 14 residues. Trimming stripped 6 bases from V and 0 bases from J, with 12 bases between. CDR3 residues: CASSYMGRSYEQYF. DNA for the CDR3: TGTGCCAGCAGCTACATGGGCCGCTCCTACGAGCAGTACTTC.

This clonotype has at least ten counts. The V call is TRBV7-9, the J call TRBJ1-1, with no clear D. Deletions cut 1 base from V and 7 bases from J, with 7 bases between. The CDR3 length is 12 residues. Germline V CDR1 and CDR2: SEHNR, FQNEAQ (reference sequence). The CDR3 DNA follows: TGTGCCAGCAGCTTAGAGCGGAATGAAGCTTTCTTT. It codes for CASSLERNEAFF.

V gene TRBV6-5 combines with J gene TRBJ2-3; TRBD1 matches at 7 bases. This CDR3 region has 16 residues. Trimming at V came to 3 bases and at J to 1 base, leaving 7 bases not matched to a gene. Germline V gene data show CDR1 as MNHEY and CDR2 as SVGAGI. The CDR3 region has the DNA TGTGCCAGCAGTTATCGGACAGGTTGGGGCACAGATACGCAGTATTTT. It yields the protein CASSYRTGWGTDTQYF.

This clonotype was detected a few times. The chain carries TRBV10-2 and TRBJ1-5; TRBD1 matches at 11 bases. The length of the CDR3 is 14 residues. Germline V gene sequence: CDR1 WSHSY, CDR2 SAAADI. V was clipped by 8 bases and J by 3 bases; unmatched bases: 3. The CDR3 DNA follows: TGCGCCAGCGGGACAGGGGGTTCCAATCAGCCCCAGCATTTT. This codes for CASGTGGSNQPQHF.

Many counts were recorded for this clonotype. The CDR3 DNA is TGCGCCAGCACCCAGGGCGCGGAGAACTATGGCTACACCTTC. It translates to CASTQGAENYGYTF. The V gene is TRBV5-1, the J gene TRBJ1-2; D is perhaps TRBD1 (5 bases). Trimming removed 6 bases at V and 2 bases at J, with 14 bases between. The CDR3 runs to 14 residues. The germline V gene encodes CDR1 SGHRS and CDR2 YFSETQ.

This clonotype was seen at least ten times. The rearrangement joins TRBV5-6 to TRBJ2-4; possibly TRBD2 for D (7 bases). Trimming took off 1 base at V and 4 bases at J, with 21 bases between the two ends. This CDR3 region has 18 residues. Germline-derived CDR1 and CDR2 are SGHDT and YYEEEE. CDR3: CASSLPPGGGAGKNIQYF. The CDR3 DNA follows: TGTGCCAGCAGCTTGCCGCCTGGGGGGGGCGCAGGGAAAAACATTCAGTACTTC.

This clonotype has a count of ten or more. V is TRBV20-1 and J is TRBJ1-6, with a weak D call TRBD1 (5 bases). V was shortened by 0 bases and J by 8 bases, with 17 bases between the two germline ends. The CDR3 spans 16 residues. Germline V gene data show CDR1 as DFQATT and CDR2 as SNEGSKA (reference sequence). Written as DNA, the CDR3 is TGCAGTGCTAGAGATCTGGAAAAGGGGCGGCATTCACCCCTCCACTTT. This sequence encodes CSARDLEKGRHSPLHF.

This clonotype was observed at least ten times. The V and J genes are TRBV28 and TRBJ1-5, with D possibly TRBD1 on 5 matching bases. V was shortened by 5 bases and J by 8 bases, with 22 bases between the two germline ends. This CDR3 region has 16 residues. From germline, CDR1 is MDHEN and CDR2 SYDVKM. CDR3 in amino acids: CASSRTGFSPGEPQHF. In DNA, the CDR3 is TGTGCCAGCAGTCGCACTGGGTTCTCCCCGGGGGAGCCCCAGCATTTT.

The chain joins TRBV7-2 to TRBJ1-2; tentatively, D is TRBD1 (5 bases). Germline assignment: CDR1 SGHTA and CDR2 FQGNSA. The CDR3 has 14 residues. Trimming removed 1 base at V and 4 bases at J, with 10 bases between. CDR3 amino acids: CASSLVAGSYGYTF. In DNA, the CDR3 is TGTGCCAGCAGCTTAGTTGCAGGGTCCTATGGCTACACCTTC.

The sample holds many counts of this clonotype. V is TRBV12-3 or TRBV12-4 and J is TRBJ2-7; 7 bases line up with TRBD1. The CDR3 is made up of 14 amino acids. Trimming at V came to 7 bases and at J to 4 bases, leaving 10 bases not matched to a gene. CDR3 residues: CASTQQGQLYEQYF. The CDR3 DNA follows: TGTGCCAGCACCCAACAGGGACAGCTGTACGAGCAGTACTTC.

This clonotype occurred many times. The chain carries TRBV7-2 and TRBJ1-5; D call uncertain. Germline V gene lookup returns CDR1 SGHTA and CDR2 FQGNSA. The germline V and J ends were trimmed by 5 bases and 5 bases, with 10 bases remaining between them. The CDR3 is made up of 13 amino acids. The CDR3 nucleotides are TGTGCCAGCAGCACCACTCCAGATCAGCCCCAGCATTTT. Translation gives CASSTTPDQPQHF. The complete variable domain, with remaining parts taken from reference TRBV7-2 and TRBJ1-5, reads GAGVSQSPSNKVTEKGKDVELRCDPISGHTALYWYRQSLGQGLEFLIYFQGNSAPDKSGLPSDRFSAERTGGSVSTLTIQRTQQEDSAVYLCASSTTPDQPQHFGDGTRLSIL.

This clonotype was found many times. This sequence joins TRBV11-2 and TRBJ2-5, with 12 bases lining up with TRBD2. Trimming took 5 bases from V and 4 from J; bases not matched to a gene: 2. CDR3 size: 14 residues. Germline loops: CDR1 SGHAT, CDR2 FQNNGV. CDR3 nucleotides: TGTGCCAGCAGCGGACTAGCGGGGCGAGAGACCCAGTACTTC. The encoded protein is CASSGLAGRETQYF. Full variable domain (rest looked up from reference TRBV11-2 and TRBJ2-5): EAGVAQSPRYKIIEKRQSVAFWCNPISGHATLYWYQQILGQGPKLLIQFQNNGVVDDSQLPKDRFSAERLKGVDSTLKIQPAKLEDSAVYLCASSGLAGRETQYFGPGTRLLVL.